The T cell receptor (beta chain) under discussion was sequenced for a study of blood T cell repertoires in COVID-19. At the level of the study: Samples of COVID-19 (acute and convalescent) were obtained from the United States, Italy and Spain. PBMCs, B-cell-depleted T cells, or T cells were the source of the cDNA or gDNA that made up the material.

The CDR3 spans 12 residues. V lost 6 bases to trimming and J lost 9 bases; unmatched junction nucleotides: 5. CDR1 and CDR2 (germline): LNHDA, SQIVND (reference sequence). Source study methods: Estimation of nucleated cell counts was performed using reference gene primer amplification. Repertoires were generated with immunoSEQ multiplex PCR, while TCRdb's copy carries only in-frame clones and drops some. From that table come the V and J calls and clone size; the DNA was used to work out D and trimming. Of 31,000 or so clones detected, around 91% appear once; the ten largest clones hold about 1.4%. This sequence originates from a man in his sixties with active COVID-19. V usage is TRBV19 and J usage is TRBJ2-3; 8 bases agree with TRBD1. The sequenced sample consisted of peripheral blood. The CDR3 sequence: CASSLTGETQYF. The CDR3 DNA follows: TGTGCCAGTAGCCTGACAGGGGAGACGCAGTATTTT.